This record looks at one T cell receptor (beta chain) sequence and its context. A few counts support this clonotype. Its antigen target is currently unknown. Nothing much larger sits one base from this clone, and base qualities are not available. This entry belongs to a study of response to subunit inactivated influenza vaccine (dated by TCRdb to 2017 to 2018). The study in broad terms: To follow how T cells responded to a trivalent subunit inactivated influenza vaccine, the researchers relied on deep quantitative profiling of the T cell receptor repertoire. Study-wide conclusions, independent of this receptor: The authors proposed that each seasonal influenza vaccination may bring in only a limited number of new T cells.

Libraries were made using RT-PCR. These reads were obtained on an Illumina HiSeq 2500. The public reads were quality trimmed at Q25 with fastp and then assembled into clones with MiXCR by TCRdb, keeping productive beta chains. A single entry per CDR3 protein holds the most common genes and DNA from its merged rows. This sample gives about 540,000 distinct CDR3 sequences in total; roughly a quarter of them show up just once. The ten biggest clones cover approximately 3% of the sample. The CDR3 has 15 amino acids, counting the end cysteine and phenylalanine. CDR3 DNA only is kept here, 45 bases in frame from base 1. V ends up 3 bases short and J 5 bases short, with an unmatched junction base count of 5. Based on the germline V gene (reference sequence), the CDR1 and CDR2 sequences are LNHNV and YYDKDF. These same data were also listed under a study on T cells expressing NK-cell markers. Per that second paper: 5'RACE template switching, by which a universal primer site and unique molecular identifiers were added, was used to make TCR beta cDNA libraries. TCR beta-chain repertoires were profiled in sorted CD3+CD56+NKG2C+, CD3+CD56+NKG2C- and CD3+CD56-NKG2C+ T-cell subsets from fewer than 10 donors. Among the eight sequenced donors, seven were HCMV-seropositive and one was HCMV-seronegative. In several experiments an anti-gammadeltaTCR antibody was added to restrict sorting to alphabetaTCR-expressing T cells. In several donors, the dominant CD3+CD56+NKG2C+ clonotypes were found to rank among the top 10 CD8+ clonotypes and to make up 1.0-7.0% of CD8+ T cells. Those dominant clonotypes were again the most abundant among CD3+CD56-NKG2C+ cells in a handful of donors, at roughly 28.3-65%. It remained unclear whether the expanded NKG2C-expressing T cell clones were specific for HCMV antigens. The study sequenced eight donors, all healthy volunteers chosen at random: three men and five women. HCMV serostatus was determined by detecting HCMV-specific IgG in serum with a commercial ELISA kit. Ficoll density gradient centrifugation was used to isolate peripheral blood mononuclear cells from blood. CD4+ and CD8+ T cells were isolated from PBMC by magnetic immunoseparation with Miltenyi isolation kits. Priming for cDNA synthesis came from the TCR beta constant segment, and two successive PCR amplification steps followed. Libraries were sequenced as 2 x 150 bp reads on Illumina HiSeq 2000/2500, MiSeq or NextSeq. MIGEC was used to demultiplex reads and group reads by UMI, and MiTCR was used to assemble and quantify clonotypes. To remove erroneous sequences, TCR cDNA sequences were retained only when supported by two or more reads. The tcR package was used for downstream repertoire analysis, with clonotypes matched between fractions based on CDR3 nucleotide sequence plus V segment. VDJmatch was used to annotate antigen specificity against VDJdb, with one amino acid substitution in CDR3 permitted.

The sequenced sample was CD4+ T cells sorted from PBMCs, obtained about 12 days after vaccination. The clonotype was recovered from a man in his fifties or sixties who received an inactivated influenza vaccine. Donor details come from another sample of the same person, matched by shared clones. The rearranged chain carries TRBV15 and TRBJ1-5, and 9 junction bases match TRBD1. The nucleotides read TGTGCCACCAGCAGCGACAGGGGGACCTATCAGCCCCAGCATTTT. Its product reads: CATSSDRGTYQPQHF.